The 27 T cell receptor beta chains below all came from one sample that was sequenced in a study of cytomegalovirus exposure and HLA in healthy donors. Primers included in the PCR were 60 Vbeta and 13 Jbeta primers. TCRdb's table, derived via immunoSEQ multiplex PCR, lists solely in-frame clones and lacks some. The sample consists of about 150,000 clones, around three quarters of them appearing once. The sequenced material came from PBMCs. Receptors were obtained from a man aged 40-49 years in good health and CMV-seronegative.

V and J are TRBV2 and TRBJ1-2; the D gene is possibly TRBD1 (5 bases). Germline values: CDR1 SNHLY, CDR2 FYNNEI. The CDR3 length is 13 residues. Trimming removed 7 bases at V and 8 bases at J, with 17 bases between. In nucleotides, the CDR3 is TGTGCCAGCACGTTAAGGGGATGGAGCGGCTACACCTTC. Translation: CASTLRGWSGYTF.

Details on this clone: One junction end disagrees with the germline gene, perhaps due to a read error. The genes are TRBV7-9 and TRBJ1-2, with unresolved D. The V gene's germline CDR1 is SEHNR and CDR2 FQNEAQ (reference sequence). The CDR3 spans 12 residues. The CDR3 bases are TGTTCCAGCACCGAATGGACTGGTGGCTACACCTTC. It translates to CSSTEWTGGYTF. The variable domain in full, completed from reference TRBV7-9 and TRBJ1-2, reads DTGVSQNPRHKITKRGQNVTFRCDPISEHNRLYWYRQTLGQGPEFLTYFQNEAQLEKSRLLSDRFSAERPKGSFSTLEIQRTEQGDSAMYLCSSTEWTGGYTFGSGTRLTVV.

CDR3 coding DNA: TGTGCCAGCAGCTTTGGACTAGTGACAGATACGCAGTATTTT. This translates into CASSFGLVTDTQYF. The chain carries TRBV7-2 and TRBJ2-3; 7 nucleotides agree with TRBD2. The V gene's germline CDR1 is SGHTA and CDR2 FQGNSA. The V gene end was trimmed by 3 bases and the J gene end by 3 bases; junction bases not matched to a gene: 3. The CDR3 length is 14 residues. The entire variable domain, with the rest obtained from reference TRBV7-2 and TRBJ2-3, is as follows: GAGVSQSPSNKVTEKGKDVELRCDPISGHTALYWYRQSLGQGLEFLIYFQGNSAPDKSGLPSDRFSAERTGGSVSTLTIQRTQQEDSAVYLCASSFGLVTDTQYFGPGTRLTVL.

The chain joins TRBV7-3 to TRBJ2-1; 10 bases are shared with TRBD1. This CDR3 spans 17 amino acids. Losses at the gene ends were 5 bases for V and 4 bases for J; bases not matched to a gene: 11. Germline V lookup: CDR1 SGHTA, CDR2 FQGTGA. The CDR3 DNA sequence: TGTGCCAGCAGCATTACTTCCGGGACAGGGGTTTACAATGAGCAGTTCTTC. Translating it yields CASSITSGTGVYNEQFF. The full variable domain, its missing parts supplied by reference TRBV7-3 and TRBJ2-1, is GAGVSQTPSNKVTEKGKYVELRCDPISGHTALYWYRQSLGQGPEFLIYFQGTGAADDSGLPNDRFFAVRPEGSVSTLKIQRTERGDSAVYLCASSITSGTGVYNEQFFGPGTRLTVL.

The chain couples TRBV7-3 to TRBJ2-5; D ambiguous. V was trimmed by 4 bases and J by 1 base, leaving 7 bases between them. In germline, CDR1 is SGHTA, CDR2 FQGTGA. This CDR3 spans 13 amino acids. The CDR3 sequence is CASSSTPQETQYF. Here the CDR3 DNA reads TGTGCCAGCAGCTCTACCCCCCAAGAGACCCAGTACTTC.

The chain combines TRBV6-6 with TRBJ1-2; TRBD1 aligns across 9 bases. Losses at the gene ends were 7 bases for V and 12 bases for J; bases not matched to a gene: 21. Germline V lookup: CDR1 MNHNY, CDR2 SVGAGI (reference sequence). CDR3 size: 16 residues. The CDR3 sequence is CASTDIGDRVSVGHTF. The CDR3 DNA follows: TGTGCCAGCACTGATATAGGGGACAGGGTTAGTGTGGGCCACACCTTC.

The genes are TRBV28 and TRBJ2-2; the D gene is possibly TRBD1 (5 bases). The CDR3 runs to 14 residues. Deletions cut 6 bases from V and 3 bases from J, with 11 bases between. CDR1 MDHEN and CDR2 SYDVKM come from the germline V gene. CDR3 bases: TGTGCCAGCAGAGAACAGGAGCACACCGGGGAGCTGTTTTTT. Protein sequence: CASREQEHTGELFF.

The CDR3 coding sequence is TGTGCCAGCAGCCGGGAAGGGAGGCCCGGACTGGAGCAGTACGTC. Protein sequence: CASSREGRPGLEQYV. The chain employs TRBV5-6 and TRBJ2-7; maybe TRBD2 (6 bases). The length of the CDR3 is 15 residues. Trimming cost V 4 bases and J 7 bases, with 21 bases left between them. Germline V lookup: CDR1 SGHDT, CDR2 YYEEEE.

This clone was detected only a few times. The V and J genes are TRBV19 and TRBJ1-1; 9 bases are a match to TRBD1. CDR1 LNHDA and CDR2 SQIVND come from the germline V gene (reference sequence). This CDR3 has 14 residues. Unmatched junction bases numbered 5, after V lost 5 bases and J lost 4 bases. The CDR3 DNA is TGTGCCAGTAGTCCTGGACAGGGGTCCACTGAAGCTTTCTTT. Its translation is CASSPGQGSTEAFF.

V gene TRBV28 combines with J gene TRBJ2-1; 9 bases map to TRBD2. CDR1 and CDR2 (germline): MDHEN, SYDVKM. J lost 7 bases, V lost 10 bases, and 11 bases had no gene match. The CDR3 is 14 residues long. The CDR3, as DNA: TGTGCCACCGAGGGGGCGGGAGGGAGGAATGAGCAGTTCTTC. Translated, it gives CATEGAGGRNEQFF. Full variable domain (missing parts from reference TRBV28 and TRBJ2-1): DVKVTQSSRYLVKRTGEKVFLECVQDMDHENMFWYRQDPGLGLRLIYFSYDVKMKEKGDIPEGYSVSREKKERFSLILESASTNQTSMYLCATEGAGGRNEQFFGPGTRLTVL.

V is TRBV28 and J is TRBJ1-5; TRBD1 is a possible D gene (5 bases). CDR1 is MDHEN and CDR2 is SYDVKM in the germline V gene. V was trimmed by 8 bases and J by 4 bases, leaving 9 bases between them. CDR3 length equals 12 residues. This chain's CDR3 is CASGRGNQPQHF. The CDR3 nucleotides read TGTGCCAGCGGTAGGGGAAATCAGCCCCAGCATTTT.

The V and J genes are TRBV7-9 and TRBJ1-5, with D possibly matching TRBD1 (5 bases). This CDR3 region has 15 residues. V shed 3 bases and J shed 3 bases, with 12 bases lying between them. Germline lookup yields CDR1 SEHNR and CDR2 FQNEAQ (reference sequence). CDR3 sequence reads: CASSFAGPANQPQHF. For the CDR3, the DNA is TGTGCCAGCAGCTTCGCAGGGCCCGCCAATCAGCCCCAGCATTTT.

The chain is built from TRBV19 and TRBJ1-5, with 7 bases matching TRBD1. V lost 5 bases to trimming and J lost 0 bases; unmatched junction nucleotides: 10. This CDR3 is built from 17 residues. The germline V gene encodes CDR1 LNHDA and CDR2 SQIVND (reference sequence). CDR3 nucleotides: TGTGCCAGTAGTCGGAGTCCCGGGACAGTTAGCAATCAGCCCCAGCATTTT. Translating gives CASSRSPGTVSNQPQHF.

The chain is built from TRBV11-2 and TRBJ2-7; 11 bases are shared with TRBD2. CDR3 length: 15 amino acids. V lost 5 bases to trimming and J lost 2 bases; unmatched junction nucleotides: 5. Germline V gene data show CDR1 as SGHAT and CDR2 as FQNNGV. DNA for the CDR3: TGTGCCAGCAGCGCTAGCGGGAGGAACCCCTACGAGCAGTACTTC. This codes for CASSASGRNPYEQYF.

The chain is built from TRBV5-4 and TRBJ2-1; D uncertain. Trimming cost V 4 bases and J 4 bases, with 9 bases left between them. Germline V gene sequence: CDR1 SGHNT, CDR2 YYREEE (reference sequence). The CDR3 contains 13 residues. CDR3 residues: CASSEVTYNEQFF. The CDR3 coding sequence is TGTGCCAGCAGCGAGGTAACGTACAATGAGCAGTTCTTC.

This chain connects TRBV2 to TRBJ1-1, with TRBD1 matching over 8 bases. The CDR3 has 16 residues. After removal of 6 bases from V and 5 bases from J, the junction contained 14 bases not matched to a gene. CDR1 and CDR2 (germline): SNHLY, FYNNEI. This CDR3 is CASSPSRGRGGTEAFF. In DNA form, the CDR3 reads TGTGCCAGCAGCCCCTCCAGGGGGCGGGGGGGAACTGAAGCTTTCTTT.

The chain combines TRBV6-5 with TRBJ1-1; 7 bases agree with TRBD1. In germline, CDR1 is MNHEY, CDR2 SVGAGI. V shed 2 bases and J 5 bases; nucleotides not matched to a gene: 8. The CDR3 sequence is 15 residues long. The CDR3 DNA reads TGTGCCAGCAGTTACCGAGACAGGGTATGGACTGAAGCTTTCTTT. Its translation: CASSYRDRVWTEAFF.

This chain links TRBV7-3 with TRBJ2-1; TRBD2 agrees at 11 bases. The CDR3 contains 15 residues. Trimming removed 3 bases from V and 4 bases from J; junction bases left unmatched: 2. Germline CDR1 and CDR2: SGHTA and FQGTGA. In DNA, the CDR3 is TGTGCCAGCAGCTTGAGACTAGCGGGGTACAATGAGCAGTTCTTC. It encodes CASSLRLAGYNEQFF.

The V gene is TRBV19, the J gene TRBJ1-1; D possibly corresponds to TRBD1 (5 bases). This CDR3 spans 15 amino acids. The germline V and J ends were trimmed by 6 bases and 7 bases, with 21 bases remaining between them. Looked up from germline, CDR1 is LNHDA and CDR2 is SQIVND (reference sequence). The CDR3 loop reads CASRLSDRERLEAFF. CDR3 coding DNA: TGTGCCAGTAGATTAAGCGACAGAGAAAGGCTTGAAGCTTTCTTT.

This clone was recorded a few times. At one end, the junction sequence differs from germline, possibly due to a read error. The chain links TRBV7-9 to TRBJ1-1; no definite D call. Germline V lookup: CDR1 SEHNR, CDR2 FQNEAQ (reference sequence). This CDR3 has 15 residues. The CDR3 nucleotides read TGTTCCAGCGTGCCACTTGGAACGGGTAACACTGAAGCTTTCTTT. Encoded protein: CSSVPLGTGNTEAFF.

This clone has only one observation. The chain is built from TRBV28 and TRBJ2-5, with 7 bases matching TRBD1. Losses at the gene ends were 6 bases for V and 5 bases for J; bases not matched to a gene: 3. Germline-derived CDR1 and CDR2 are MDHEN and SYDVKM. CDR3 length: 12 residues. The CDR3 bases are TGTGCCAGCAGCCAGGGGGATGAGACCCAGTACTTC. Translated: CASSQGDETQYF. Full variable domain (remainder filled in from reference TRBV28 and TRBJ2-5): DVKVTQSSRYLVKRTGEKVFLECVQDMDHENMFWYRQDPGLGLRLIYFSYDVKMKEKGDIPEGYSVSREKKERFSLILESASTNQTSMYLCASSQGDETQYFGPGTRLLVL.

This chain connects TRBV9 to TRBJ1-3; D not certain. This CDR3 region has 15 residues. The V end lost 4 bases, the J end lost 0 bases, and 11 bases lay between the germline ends. Germline V gives CDR1 SGDLS, CDR2 YYNGEE. CDR3 amino acids: CASSPTGDSGNTIYF. The CDR3 nucleotides read TGTGCCAGCAGCCCCACGGGAGACTCTGGAAACACCATATATTTT.

The gene calls are TRBV6-1 and TRBJ2-2; tentatively, D is TRBD1 (6 bases). The CDR3 loop spans 19 amino acids. Trimming removed 2 bases from V and 3 bases from J, with 22 bases in between. The germline gives CDR1 MNHNS, CDR2 SASEGT. CDR3 coding DNA: TGTGCCAGCAGTGAACAAACAGGGTTGGGTTCCCGGGACACCGGGGAGCTGTTTTTT. Amino acids: CASSEQTGLGSRDTGELFF.

The CDR3 region has the DNA TGTGCCAGCAGCTTGGGAGTGGGACAGATCTACACTGAAGCTTTCTTT. As protein: CASSLGVGQIYTEAFF. The V gene is TRBV11-2, the J gene TRBJ1-1; TRBD1 aligns across 7 bases. V lost 3 bases and J lost 3; bases outside the gene matches: 10. CDR3 length: 16 residues. The germline gives CDR1 SGHAT, CDR2 FQNNGV. Together with reference TRBV11-2 and TRBJ1-1, the CDR3 gives the full variable domain: EAGVAQSPRYKIIEKRQSVAFWCNPISGHATLYWYQQILGQGPKLLIQFQNNGVVDDSQLPKDRFSAERLKGVDSTLKIQPAKLEDSAVYLCASSLGVGQIYTEAFFGQGTRLTVV.

This clone was detected only a few times. This chain links TRBV4-1 with TRBJ1-1; D gene ambiguous. The CDR3 sequence is 14 residues long. Germline V gene data show CDR1 as MGHRA and CDR2 as YSYEKL. Trimming left V 6 bases short and J 0 bases short, with 11 bases between. As DNA, the CDR3 is TGCGCCAGCAGGCACAAAGCGATGAACACTGAAGCTTTCTTT. Protein product: CASRHKAMNTEAFF.

The genes are TRBV19 and TRBJ1-2, with D unresolved. CDR1 and CDR2 (germline): LNHDA, SQIVND (reference sequence). The CDR3 contains 11 residues. V lost 6 bases to trimming and J lost 8 bases, with 10 bases between them. The CDR3 loop reads CASRFFGGYTF. The CDR3 DNA follows: TGTGCCAGTAGGTTTTTTGGCGGCTACACCTTC. Full variable domain (missing parts from reference TRBV19 and TRBJ1-2): DGGITQSPKYLFRKEGQNVTLSCEQNLNHDAMYWYRQDPGQGLRLIYYSQIVNDFQKGDIAEGYSVSREKKESFPLTVTSAQKNPTAFYLCASRFFGGYTFGSGTRLTVV.

This clone turned up a few times. V and J are TRBV2 and TRBJ2-5, with D uncertain. The CDR3 totals 12 residues. Germline CDR1 and CDR2: SNHLY and FYNNEI. The V gene lost 6 bases and the J gene lost 0 bases, with 5 bases spanning the gap. The CDR3 here is CASRADQETQYF. In DNA form, the CDR3 reads TGTGCCAGCAGGGCGGACCAAGAGACCCAGTACTTC.